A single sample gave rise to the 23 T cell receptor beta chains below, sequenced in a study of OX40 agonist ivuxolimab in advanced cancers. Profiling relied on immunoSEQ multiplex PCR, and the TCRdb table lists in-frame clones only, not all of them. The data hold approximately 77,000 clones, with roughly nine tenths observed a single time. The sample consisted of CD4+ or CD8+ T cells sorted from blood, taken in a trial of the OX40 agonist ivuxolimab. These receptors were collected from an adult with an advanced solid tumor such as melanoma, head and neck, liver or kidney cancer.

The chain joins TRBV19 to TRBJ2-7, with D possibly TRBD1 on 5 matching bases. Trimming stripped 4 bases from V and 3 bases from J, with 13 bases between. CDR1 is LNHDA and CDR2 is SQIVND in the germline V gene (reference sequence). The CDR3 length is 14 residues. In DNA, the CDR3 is TGTGCCAGTAGTACCCCAGGGTCTGTCTACGAGCAGTACTTC. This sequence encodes CASSTPGSVYEQYF.

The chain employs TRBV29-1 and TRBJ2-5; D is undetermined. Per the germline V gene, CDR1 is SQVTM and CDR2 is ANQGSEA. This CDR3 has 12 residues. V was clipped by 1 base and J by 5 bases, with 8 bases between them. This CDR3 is CSVEGATETQYF. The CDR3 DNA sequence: TGCAGCGTTGAAGGAGCTACCGAGACCCAGTACTTC.

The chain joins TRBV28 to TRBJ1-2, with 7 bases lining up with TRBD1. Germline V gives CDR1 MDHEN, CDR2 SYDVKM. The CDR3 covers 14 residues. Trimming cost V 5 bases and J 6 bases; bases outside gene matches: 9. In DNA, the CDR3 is TGTGCCAGCAGTCTTCCAGACAGGGTCCATGGCTACACCTTC. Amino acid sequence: CASSLPDRVHGYTF.

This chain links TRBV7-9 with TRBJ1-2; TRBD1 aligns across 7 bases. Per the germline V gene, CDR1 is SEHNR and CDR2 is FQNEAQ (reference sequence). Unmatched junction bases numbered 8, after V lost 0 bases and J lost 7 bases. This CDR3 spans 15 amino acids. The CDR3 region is CASSLALGQAPGYTF. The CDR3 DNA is TGTGCCAGCAGCTTAGCATTAGGACAGGCACCTGGCTACACCTTC.

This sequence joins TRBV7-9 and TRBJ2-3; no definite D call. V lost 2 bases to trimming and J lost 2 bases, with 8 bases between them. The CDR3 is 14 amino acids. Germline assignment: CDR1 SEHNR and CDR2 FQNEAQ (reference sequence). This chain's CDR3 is CASSLWELTDTQYF. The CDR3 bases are TGTGCCAGCAGCTTATGGGAACTCACAGATACGCAGTATTTT.

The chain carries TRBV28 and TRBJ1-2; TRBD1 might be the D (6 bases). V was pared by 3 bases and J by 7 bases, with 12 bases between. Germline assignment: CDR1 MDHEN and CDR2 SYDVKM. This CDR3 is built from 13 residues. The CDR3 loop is CASSFGGPGGYTF. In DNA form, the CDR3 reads TGTGCCAGCAGTTTCGGGGGGCCCGGTGGCTACACCTTC.

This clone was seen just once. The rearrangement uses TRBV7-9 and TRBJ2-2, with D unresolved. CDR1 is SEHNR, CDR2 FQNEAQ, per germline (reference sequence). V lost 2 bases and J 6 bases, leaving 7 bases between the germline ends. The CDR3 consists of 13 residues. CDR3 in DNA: TGTGCCAGCAGCTTAATTGAATCCGGGGAGCTGTTTTTT. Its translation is CASSLIESGELFF. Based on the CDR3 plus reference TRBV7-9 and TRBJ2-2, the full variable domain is DTGVSQNPRHKITKRGQNVTFRCDPISEHNRLYWYRQTLGQGPEFLTYFQNEAQLEKSRLLSDRFSAERPKGSFSTLEIQRTEQGDSAMYLCASSLIESGELFFGEGSRLTVL.

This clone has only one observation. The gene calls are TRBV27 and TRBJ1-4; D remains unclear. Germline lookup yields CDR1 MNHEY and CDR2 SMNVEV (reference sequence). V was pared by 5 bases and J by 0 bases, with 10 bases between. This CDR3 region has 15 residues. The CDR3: CASSPRWATNEKLFF. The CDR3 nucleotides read TGTGCCAGCAGTCCCCGATGGGCAACTAATGAAAAACTGTTTTTT.

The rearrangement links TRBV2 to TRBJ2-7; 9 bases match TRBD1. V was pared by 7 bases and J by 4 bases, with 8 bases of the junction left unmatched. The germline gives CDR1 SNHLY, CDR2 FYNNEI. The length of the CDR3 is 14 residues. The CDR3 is CASNLGTGYYEQYF. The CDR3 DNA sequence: TGTGCCAGCAACCTCGGGACAGGGTATTACGAGCAGTACTTC.

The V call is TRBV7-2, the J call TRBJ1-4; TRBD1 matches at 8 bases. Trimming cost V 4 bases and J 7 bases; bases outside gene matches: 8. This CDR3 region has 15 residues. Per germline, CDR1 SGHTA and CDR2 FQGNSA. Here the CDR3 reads CASSSAGGAGEKLFF. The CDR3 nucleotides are TGTGCCAGCAGCTCAGCAGGGGGCGCCGGTGAAAAACTGTTTTTT.

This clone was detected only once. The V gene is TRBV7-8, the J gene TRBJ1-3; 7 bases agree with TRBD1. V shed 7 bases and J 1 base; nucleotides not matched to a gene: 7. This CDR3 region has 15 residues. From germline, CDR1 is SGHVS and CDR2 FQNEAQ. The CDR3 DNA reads TGTGCCAGCACTACAGACAGGGCGTCTGGAAACACCATATATTTT. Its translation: CASTTDRASGNTIYF.

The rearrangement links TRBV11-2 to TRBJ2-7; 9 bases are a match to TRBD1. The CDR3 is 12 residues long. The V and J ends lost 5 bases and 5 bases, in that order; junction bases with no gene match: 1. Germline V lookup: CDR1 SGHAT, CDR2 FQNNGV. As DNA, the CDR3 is TGTGCCAGCAGCCGGGACAGGGACGAGCAGTACTTC. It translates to CASSRDRDEQYF. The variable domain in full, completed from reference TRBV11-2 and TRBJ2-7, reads EAGVAQSPRYKIIEKRQSVAFWCNPISGHATLYWYQQILGQGPKLLIQFQNNGVVDDSQLPKDRFSAERLKGVDSTLKIQPAKLEDSAVYLCASSRDRDEQYFGPGTRLTVT.

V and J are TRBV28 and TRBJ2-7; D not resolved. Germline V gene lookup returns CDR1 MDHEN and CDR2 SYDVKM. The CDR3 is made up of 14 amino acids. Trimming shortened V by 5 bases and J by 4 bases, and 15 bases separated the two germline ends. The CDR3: CASSQQPPLYEQYF. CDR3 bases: TGTGCCAGCAGTCAACAGCCCCCCCTATACGAGCAGTACTTC.

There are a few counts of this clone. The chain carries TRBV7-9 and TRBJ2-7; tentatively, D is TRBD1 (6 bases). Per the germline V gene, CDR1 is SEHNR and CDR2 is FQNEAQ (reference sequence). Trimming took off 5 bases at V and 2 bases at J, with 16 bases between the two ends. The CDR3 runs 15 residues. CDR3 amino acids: CASSLYGTLTYEQYF. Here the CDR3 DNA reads TGTGCCAGCAGCCTATACGGGACACTGACCTACGAGCAGTACTTC. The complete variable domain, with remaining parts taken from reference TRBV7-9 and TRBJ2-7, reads DTGVSQNPRHKITKRGQNVTFRCDPISEHNRLYWYRQTLGQGPEFLTYFQNEAQLEKSRLLSDRFSAERPKGSFSTLEIQRTEQGDSAMYLCASSLYGTLTYEQYFGPGTRLTVT.

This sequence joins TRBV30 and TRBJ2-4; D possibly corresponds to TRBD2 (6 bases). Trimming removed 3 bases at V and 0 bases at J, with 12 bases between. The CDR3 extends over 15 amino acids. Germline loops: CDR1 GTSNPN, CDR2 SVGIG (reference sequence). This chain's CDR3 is CAWSGGVLAKNIQYF. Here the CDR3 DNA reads TGTGCCTGGAGCGGAGGGGTTCTAGCCAAAAACATTCAGTACTTC.

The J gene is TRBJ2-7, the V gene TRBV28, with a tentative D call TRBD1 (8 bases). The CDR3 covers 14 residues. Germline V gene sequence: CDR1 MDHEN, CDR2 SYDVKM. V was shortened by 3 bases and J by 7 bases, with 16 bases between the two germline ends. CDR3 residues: CASSFLDRGGEQYF. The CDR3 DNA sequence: TGTGCCAGCAGTTTTTTAGACAGGGGAGGGGAGCAGTACTTC.

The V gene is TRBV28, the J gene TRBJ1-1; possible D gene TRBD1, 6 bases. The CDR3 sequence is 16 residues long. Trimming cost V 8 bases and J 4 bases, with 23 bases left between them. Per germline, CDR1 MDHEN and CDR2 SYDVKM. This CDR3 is CASLVHMGGGSTEAFF. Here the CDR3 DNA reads TGTGCCAGCTTGGTCCACATGGGGGGCGGAAGCACTGAAGCTTTCTTT.

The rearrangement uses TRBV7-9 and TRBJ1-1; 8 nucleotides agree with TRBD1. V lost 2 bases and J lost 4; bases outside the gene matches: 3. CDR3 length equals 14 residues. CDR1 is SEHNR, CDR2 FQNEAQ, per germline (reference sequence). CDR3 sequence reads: CASSLQGASTEAFF. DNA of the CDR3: TGTGCCAGCAGCTTACAGGGGGCCAGCACTGAAGCTTTCTTT.

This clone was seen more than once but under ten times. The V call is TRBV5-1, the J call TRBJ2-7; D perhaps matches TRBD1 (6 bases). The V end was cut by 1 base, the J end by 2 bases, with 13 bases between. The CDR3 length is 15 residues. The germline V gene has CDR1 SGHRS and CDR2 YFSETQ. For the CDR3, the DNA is TGCGCCAGCAGCTTGACAGGGCTAGGGACCTACGAGCAGTACTTC. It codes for CASSLTGLGTYEQYF.

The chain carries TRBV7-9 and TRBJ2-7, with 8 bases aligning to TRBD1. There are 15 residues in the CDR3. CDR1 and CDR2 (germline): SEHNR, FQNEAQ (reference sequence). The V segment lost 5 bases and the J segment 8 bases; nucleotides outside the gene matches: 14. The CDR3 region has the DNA TGTGCCAGCAGCATCCTCGGACAGGGTCGATACAAGCAGTACTTC. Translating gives CASSILGQGRYKQYF.

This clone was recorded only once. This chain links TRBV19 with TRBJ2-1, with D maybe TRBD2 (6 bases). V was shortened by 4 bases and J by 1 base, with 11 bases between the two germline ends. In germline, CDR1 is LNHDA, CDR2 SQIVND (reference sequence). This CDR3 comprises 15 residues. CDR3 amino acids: CASSSGILSYNEQFF. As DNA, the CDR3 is TGTGCCAGTAGTAGCGGGATCCTGTCCTACAATGAGCAGTTCTTC.

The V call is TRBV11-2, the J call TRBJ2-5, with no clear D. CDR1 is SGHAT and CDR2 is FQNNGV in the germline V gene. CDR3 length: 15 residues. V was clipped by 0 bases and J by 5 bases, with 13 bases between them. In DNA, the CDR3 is TGTGCCAGCAGCTTAGATCCTACTGCCCAGGAGACCCAGTACTTC. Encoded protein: CASSLDPTAQETQYF.

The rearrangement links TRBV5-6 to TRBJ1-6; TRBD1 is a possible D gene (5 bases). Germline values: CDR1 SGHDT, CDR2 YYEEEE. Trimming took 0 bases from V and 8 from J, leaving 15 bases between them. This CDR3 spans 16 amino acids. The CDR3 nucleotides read TGTGCCAGCAGCTTGGCCGGGACGGAGGATTATTCACCCCTCCACTTT. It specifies CASSLAGTEDYSPLHF.